This record covers a single T cell receptor beta chain. The antigen is not known. Blood CD8+ and CD4+ T cells underwent high-throughput TCR beta sequencing. Stable or active relapsing-remitting multiple sclerosis, untreated and meeting revised McDonald criteria, defined the controls. These data belong to a study of CD8 T cells in Susac syndrome. With 9 bases clipped from V and 2 bases from J, the junction kept 3 bases outside the gene matches. The CDR3 loop spans 14 amino acids. Germline V CDR1 and CDR2: ENHRY, SYGVKD. Random hexamers primed reverse transcription of 0.5 to 1 ug RNA. Across 54 Vbeta and 13 Jbeta, immunoSEQ multiplex PCR amplified TCR beta CDR3. TCRdb re-analysed the immunoSEQ multiplex PCR reads in MiXCR, keeping a single row per CDR3 protein. The sample shows approximately 230,000 distinct CDR3 sequences, just under 95% of them seen only once. Whole-study findings and limits: TCR sequencing and HLA analysis covered a relatively small number of individuals.

The receptor comes from a human donor with multiple sclerosis. Sequenced input: CD4+ T cells from PBMCs. This rearrangement joins TRBV10-3 to TRBJ2-6; 8 positions agree with TRBD1. CDR3 region: CAIRTGTGANVLTF. The CDR3 DNA reads TGTGCCATTCGGACAGGGACTGGGGCCAACGTCCTGACTTTC.